The 21 T cell receptor beta chains below come from one sample, sequenced in a study of shared clonotypes between healthy human individuals. Assay used: immunoSEQ multiplex PCR; TCRdb lists only in-frame clones, some missing. The table shows 2 million to 2.5 million clones, with about 94% occurring only once. The sequenced material came from naive CD4+ T cells sorted from blood. Subset reported: CD45RA+ positively selected. These receptors came from a man between 18 and 35 years old in good health.

The chain joins TRBV4-3 to TRBJ2-4; unclear D gene. V lost 0 bases, J lost 2 bases, and 8 bases lay in between. The V gene's germline CDR1 is LGHNA and CDR2 YSLEER. This CDR3 region has 15 residues. The CDR3 loop reads CASSQDGSPKNIQYF. The DNA of the CDR3 is TGCGCCAGCAGCCAAGACGGCAGCCCCAAAAACATTCAGTACTTC.

The chain has TRBV30 and TRBJ2-3; D ambiguous. Germline V CDR1 and CDR2: GTSNPN, SVGIG (reference sequence). Trimming stripped 5 bases from V and 4 bases from J, with 10 bases between. The CDR3 sequence is 12 residues long. The CDR3 sequence is CAWSINADTQYF. The CDR3 region has the DNA TGTGCCTGGTCTATAAATGCAGATACGCAGTATTTT.

The chain uses TRBV7-2 and TRBJ1-6; 9 nucleotides agree with TRBD1. Germline loops: CDR1 SGHTA, CDR2 FQGNSA. This CDR3 spans 17 amino acids. V lost 4 bases to trimming and J lost 3 bases; unmatched junction nucleotides: 7. In DNA, the CDR3 is TGTGCCAGCAGCTCATACAGGGGGCAGTTCTATAATTCACCCCTCCACTTT. Translating gives CASSSYRGQFYNSPLHF.

The chain links TRBV10-3 to TRBJ1-4; TRBD1 agrees at 7 bases. CDR3 size: 13 residues. Germline-derived CDR1 and CDR2 are ENHRY and SYGVKD. With V trimmed by 3 bases and J by 7 bases, 2 bases remained unmatched. CDR3 sequence reads: CAISDRDSEKLFF. The CDR3 DNA reads as TGTGCCATCAGTGACCGGGACAGTGAAAAACTGTTTTTT.

J is TRBJ1-4 and V is TRBV6-1, with D unclear. Trimming stripped 2 bases from V and 7 bases from J, with 11 bases between. CDR3 length equals 14 residues. Germline CDR1 and CDR2: MNHNS and SASEGT. CDR3 sequence (DNA): TGTGCCAGCAGTGAACTGGCCCTTGGTGAAAAACTGTTTTTT. It specifies CASSELALGEKLFF.

The chain links TRBV28 to TRBJ2-7; a possible D gene is TRBD1 (5 bases). V was pared by 2 bases and J by 1 base, with 12 bases between. The CDR3 length is 15 residues. Germline V gene lookup returns CDR1 MDHEN and CDR2 SYDVKM. Here the CDR3 DNA reads TGTGCCAGCAGTTTAGTGGACAAGGGTTCCTACGAGCAGTACTTC. This gives the protein CASSLVDKGSYEQYF.

This clone was observed a handful of times. The chain carries TRBV5-1 and TRBJ1-6; 7 bases agree with TRBD1. The CDR3 totals 15 residues. Unmatched junction bases numbered 15, after V lost 5 bases and J lost 13 bases. Germline values: CDR1 SGHRS, CDR2 YFSETQ. The CDR3 bases are TGCGCCAGCAGGGCTGCTAAGGGACAGCTGATGCCCCTCCACTTT. Residues: CASRAAKGQLMPLHF.

CDR3 sequence reads: CASSIGPQGVKETQYF. CDR3 sequence (DNA): TGTGCCAGTAGTATAGGGCCACAGGGGGTAAAGGAGACCCAGTACTTC. This rearrangement joins TRBV19 to TRBJ2-5, with 8 positions matching TRBD1. Germline assignment: CDR1 LNHDA and CDR2 SQIVND (reference sequence). V was clipped by 1 base and J by 5 bases; unmatched bases: 9. The CDR3 is made up of 16 amino acids. The whole variable domain, filled in from reference TRBV19 and TRBJ2-5, reads DGGITQSPKYLFRKEGQNVTLSCEQNLNHDAMYWYRQDPGQGLRLIYYSQIVNDFQKGDIAEGYSVSREKKESFPLTVTSAQKNPTAFYLCASSIGPQGVKETQYFGPGTRLLVL.

This chain connects TRBV19 to TRBJ2-7; tentative D call: TRBD1 (6 bases). CDR3 size: 18 residues. Germline CDR1 and CDR2: LNHDA and SQIVND (reference sequence). Between the trimmed V and J ends, which lost 3 bases and 3 bases, there was a span of 24 bases. The CDR3 DNA reads TGTGCCAGTAGTATCCAAACACTCTCCGGGACATCGTACTACGAGCAGTACTTC. This translates into CASSIQTLSGTSYYEQYF.

The chain links TRBV30 to TRBJ2-5, with 7 bases aligning to TRBD1. CDR1 is GTSNPN, CDR2 SVGIG, per germline (reference sequence). The CDR3 extends over 13 amino acids. V lost 5 bases to trimming and J lost 5 bases; unmatched junction nucleotides: 8. CDR3 DNA: TGTGCCTGGTCCCTCCGAGGGGGCGAGACCCAGTACTTC. Its translation: CAWSLRGGETQYF.

CDR3 in DNA: TGTGCCAGCTCAAGGGACAAGTCTGGGGCCAACGTCCTGACTTTC. Translation: CASSRDKSGANVLTF. This chain joins TRBV18 and TRBJ2-6; possible D gene TRBD1, 6 bases. Between the trimmed V and J ends, which lost 5 bases and 1 base, there was a span of 9 bases. The CDR3 totals 15 residues. Germline loops: CDR1 KGHSH, CDR2 LQKENI.

This rearrangement joins TRBV30 to TRBJ1-1; D uncertain. Trimming stripped 1 base from V and 0 bases from J, with 9 bases between. This CDR3 spans 14 amino acids. Germline assignment: CDR1 GTSNPN and CDR2 SVGIG (reference sequence). The CDR3 loop reads CAWSAGYLNTEAFF. The CDR3 DNA is TGTGCCTGGAGTGCGGGTTACTTGAACACTGAAGCTTTCTTT. The full variable domain, its missing parts supplied by reference TRBV30 and TRBJ1-1, is SQTIHQWPATLVQPVGSPLSLECTVEGTSNPNLYWYRQAAGRGLQLLFYSVGIGQISSEVPQNLSASRPQDRQFILSSKKLLLSDSGFYLCAWSAGYLNTEAFFGQGTRLTVV.

This rearrangement joins TRBV30 to TRBJ2-3; 12 positions match TRBD2. The germline V gene encodes CDR1 GTSNPN and CDR2 SVGIG (reference sequence). The trim removed 2 bases at V and 4 bases at J, leaving 10 bases unmatched. This CDR3 has 17 amino acids. CDR3 sequence: CAWSTLRTSGVSDTQYF. The CDR3 region has the DNA TGTGCCTGGAGTACACTAAGGACTAGCGGGGTTTCAGATACGCAGTATTTT. Together with reference TRBV30 and TRBJ2-3, the CDR3 gives the full variable domain: SQTIHQWPATLVQPVGSPLSLECTVEGTSNPNLYWYRQAAGRGLQLLFYSVGIGQISSEVPQNLSASRPQDRQFILSSKKLLLSDSGFYLCAWSTLRTSGVSDTQYFGPGTRLTVL.

The chain employs TRBV9 and TRBJ1-6; D may be TRBD1 (6 bases). Trimming pared 0 bases from V and 14 bases from J, leaving 24 bases between. This CDR3 is built from 17 residues. Germline CDR1 SGDLS, CDR2 YYNGEE. In DNA, the CDR3 is TGTGCCAGCAGCGTAGACGGGGGGGCGGCGTCCTTAAAGACCCTCCACTTT. Translation: CASSVDGGAASLKTLHF.

The chain employs TRBV6-6 and TRBJ2-7; 8 nucleotides line up with TRBD1. CDR1 MNHNY and CDR2 SVGAGI come from the germline V gene (reference sequence). The length of the CDR3 is 14 residues. Trimming took 5 bases from V and 3 from J; bases not matched to a gene: 6. CDR3 DNA: TGTGCCAGCAGTGATTCGGACAGGGACTACGAGCAGTACTTC. It yields the protein CASSDSDRDYEQYF.

This sequence joins TRBV19 and TRBJ2-2; TRBD1 might be the D (5 bases). Germline V gene lookup returns CDR1 LNHDA and CDR2 SQIVND (reference sequence). The CDR3 extends over 15 amino acids. V was pared by 3 bases and J by 2 bases, with 10 bases between. CDR3 nucleotides: TGTGCCAGTAGTATTGGGGCAGGCAACACCGGGGAGCTGTTTTTT. Translation: CASSIGAGNTGELFF.

A word on this clone: Distinct nucleotide sequences in the sample also encode this CDR3. The chain combines TRBV18 with TRBJ2-3; no clear D gene. The CDR3 runs 12 residues. CDR1 and CDR2 from the germline V gene are KGHSH and LQKENI. V dropped 6 bases and J dropped 0 bases, with 4 bases sitting between them. The CDR3 DNA reads TGTGCCAGCTCGACTAGCACAGATACGCAGTATTTT. It specifies CASSTSTDTQYF. Using reference TRBV18 and TRBJ2-3 for the parts outside the CDR3, the full variable domain is NAGVMQNPRHLVRRRGQEARLRCSPMKGHSHVYWYRQLPEEGLKFMVYLQKENIIDESGMPKERFSAEFPKEGPSILRIQQVVRGDSAAYFCASSTSTDTQYFGPGTRLTVL.

The J gene is TRBJ2-7, the V gene TRBV11-2; the D gene could be TRBD1 or TRBD2 (7 bases each). This CDR3 comprises 18 residues. The V end lost 7 bases, the J end lost 3 bases, and 28 bases lay between the germline ends. Germline values: CDR1 SGHAT, CDR2 FQNNGV. The CDR3: CASTEGGGRTGRGYEQYF. For the CDR3, the DNA is TGTGCCAGCACAGAGGGGGGGGGAAGGACAGGAAGAGGCTACGAGCAGTACTTC.

V gene TRBV29-1 combines with J gene TRBJ1-1; no clear D. Germline V gives CDR1 SQVTM, CDR2 ANQGSEA. Trimming removed 3 bases from V and 1 base from J, with 6 bases in between. There are 12 residues in the CDR3. This CDR3 reads CSVDITNTEAFF. For the CDR3, the DNA is TGCAGCGTTGATATCACGAACACTGAAGCTTTCTTT.

J is TRBJ2-2 and V is TRBV6-1; TRBD1 matches 10 bases. This CDR3 contains 14 residues. J gave up 4 bases and V 8 bases, and 4 bases lay outside the gene matches. Germline V gene sequence: CDR1 MNHNS, CDR2 SASEGT. The CDR3 loop is CASWTGGRTGELFF. The CDR3 nucleotides read TGTGCCAGCTGGACAGGGGGACGCACCGGGGAGCTGTTTTTT.

The chain employs TRBV27 and TRBJ2-2; 7 positions match TRBD1. Germline V gene lookup returns CDR1 MNHEY and CDR2 SMNVEV (reference sequence). There are 16 residues in the CDR3. With V trimmed by 6 bases and J by 4 bases, 11 bases remained unmatched. CDR3 in DNA: TGTGCCAGCAGCCCCGGGACAGTCGTCGCCACCGGGGAGCTGTTTTTT. Protein: CASSPGTVVATGELFF.